This passage covers 31 T cell receptor beta chains from one sample sequenced in a study of T cell responses to AZD1222 COVID-19 vaccine. TCRdb's copy holds only in-frame clones and misses some; the assay was immunoSEQ multiplex PCR. Found here are 150,000 to 200,000 clones, 90% to 95% of them singletons; the top ten hold over 0.8%. The source was peripheral blood, collected on day 0 of AZD1222 vaccination. The source of these receptors is an adult in good health.

The chain is built from TRBV7-2 and TRBJ1-3, with TRBD1 as a possible D gene (6 bases). This CDR3 has 17 amino acids. CDR1 is SGHTA, CDR2 FQGNSA, per germline. V was cut by 5 bases and J by 0 bases, with 17 bases left in between. CDR3: CASSLGQSLFSGNTIYF. The CDR3 bases are TGTGCCAGCAGCCTAGGACAGTCGCTTTTCTCTGGAAACACCATATATTTT.

This chain links TRBV6-5 with TRBJ2-7, with 7 bases lining up with TRBD1. This CDR3 comprises 13 residues. V was clipped by 8 bases and J by 0 bases; unmatched bases: 4. Germline CDR1 is MNHEY and CDR2 is SVGAGI. The CDR3 DNA follows: TGTGCCAGCCGAAGGGGGCCCTCCTACGAGCAGTACTTC. Protein: CASRRGPSYEQYF.

The chain uses TRBV9 and TRBJ1-2; D unclear. The CDR3 has 14 amino acids. V lost 4 bases, J lost 0 bases, and 10 bases lay in between. Germline V gene data show CDR1 as SGDLS and CDR2 as YYNGEE. CDR3: CASSRQSTNYGYTF. In nucleotides, the CDR3 is TGTGCCAGCAGCCGCCAGTCAACTAACTATGGCTACACCTTC.

The chain employs TRBV5-1 and TRBJ2-1, with TRBD2 matching over 14 bases. V lost 4 bases and J lost 4; bases outside the gene matches: 7. Per germline, CDR1 SGHRS and CDR2 YFSETQ. The CDR3 sequence is 17 residues long. Here the CDR3 reads CASSLGTSGGRYNEQFF. As DNA, the CDR3 is TGCGCCAGCAGCCTAGGGACTAGCGGGGGCCGATACAATGAGCAGTTCTTC.

V usage is TRBV28 and J usage is TRBJ2-7; D possibly corresponds to TRBD1 (6 bases). In germline, CDR1 is MDHEN, CDR2 SYDVKM. The CDR3 is 16 residues long. V was shortened by 5 bases and J by 2 bases, with 19 bases between the two germline ends. The CDR3 coding sequence is TGTGCCAGCAGTCCCCCCAACCGGGACAAAGCCTACGAGCAGTACTTC. As protein: CASSPPNRDKAYEQYF.

CDR3 in amino acids: CASSLSALPYEQYF. CDR3 DNA: TGTGCCAGCAGTTTATCGGCCCTCCCCTACGAGCAGTACTTC. This sequence joins TRBV27 and TRBJ2-7; unclear D gene. CDR1 MNHEY and CDR2 SMNVEV come from the germline V gene (reference sequence). This CDR3 has 14 amino acids. Trimming took off 0 bases at V and 2 bases at J, with 8 bases between the two ends.

The chain carries TRBV5-1 and TRBJ2-3; D might be TRBD2 (6 bases). V was cut by 0 bases and J by 1 base, with 6 bases left in between. Per the germline V gene, CDR1 is SGHRS and CDR2 is YFSETQ. The CDR3 extends over 14 amino acids. Here the CDR3 DNA reads TGCGCCAGCAGCTTGGCTAGCGGCACAGATACGCAGTATTTT. Protein: CASSLASGTDTQYF.

In the case of this clone: This specimen includes other DNA sequences encoding the same CDR3. The gene calls are TRBV7-6 and TRBJ2-7; either TRBD1 or TRBD2 may supply D (5 bases each). The CDR3 has 13 residues. V lost 4 bases and J 3 bases, leaving 10 bases between the germline ends. CDR1 is SGHVS and CDR2 is FNYEAQ in the germline V gene. CDR3 DNA sequence: TGTGCCAGCAGCTCGGGGCCGAACTACGAGCAGTACTTC. It translates to CASSSGPNYEQYF.

This sequence joins TRBV7-2 and TRBJ2-5; D uncertain. Germline CDR1 and CDR2: SGHTA and FQGNSA. The V gene lost 3 bases and the J gene lost 4 bases, with 9 bases spanning the gap. The CDR3 sequence is 13 residues long. CDR3 sequence: CASSLTYRETQYF. The CDR3 nucleotides are TGTGCCAGCAGCTTGACGTACCGAGAGACCCAGTACTTC.

The chain links TRBV11-3 to TRBJ1-2, with 10 bases that match TRBD1. This CDR3 comprises 14 residues. The J segment lost 3 bases and the V segment lost 5 bases, leaving 3 bases of the junction unmatched. In germline, CDR1 is SGHNT, CDR2 YENEEA. In DNA, the CDR3 is TGTGCCAGCAGCCGGGACAGGGGCGACTATGGCTACACCTTC. Translating it yields CASSRDRGDYGYTF.

This clone was counted a single time. The chain has TRBV5-1 and TRBJ1-2, with D possibly matching TRBD1 (6 bases). CDR1 SGHRS and CDR2 YFSETQ come from the germline V gene. With 2 bases removed from V and 5 bases from J, the gap between germline ends came to 10 bases. This CDR3 comprises 13 residues. The CDR3 protein is CASSFEGVYGYTF. CDR3 in DNA: TGCGCCAGCAGCTTTGAGGGGGTGTATGGCTACACCTTC.

This clone is a singleton in its sample. The rearrangement uses TRBV27 and TRBJ2-1; 9 nucleotides match TRBD1. Germline V gives CDR1 MNHEY, CDR2 SMNVEV (reference sequence). J was trimmed by 3 bases and V by 3 bases; bases with no gene match: 3. The CDR3 spans 15 residues. CDR3 amino acids: CASSFGTGIYNEQFF. The CDR3 bases are TGTGCCAGCAGTTTTGGGACAGGGATCTACAATGAGCAGTTCTTC.

This clone is a singleton in its sample. The rearrangement uses TRBV3-1 (or the pseudogene TRBV3-2) and TRBJ2-1; TRBD1 matches at 12 bases. CDR1 LGHDT and CDR2 YNNKEL come from the germline V gene (reference sequence). This CDR3 has 16 residues. Germline trimming cut 6 bases from V and 9 bases from J; bases unmatched to any gene: 12. The CDR3 DNA sequence: TGTGCCAGCAGGTGGGGACAGGGGGCTAATAACGTTGAGCAGTTCTTC. It encodes CASRWGQGANNVEQFF.

This clone was detected once. V is TRBV2 and J is TRBJ2-7; TRBD1 matches 9 bases. This CDR3 is built from 14 residues. V shed 4 bases and J 9 bases; nucleotides not matched to a gene: 10. The germline V gene encodes CDR1 SNHLY and CDR2 FYNNEI. As DNA, the CDR3 is TGTGCCAGCAGTGGGACAGGGGCTTCTACGGGGCAGTACTTC. Translated: CASSGTGASTGQYF.

The gene calls are TRBV2 and TRBJ1-1; D is possibly TRBD1 (6 bases). The CDR3 covers 15 residues. Trimming removed 7 bases from V and 2 bases from J, with 17 bases in between. The V gene's germline CDR1 is SNHLY and CDR2 FYNNEI. This CDR3 is CASNQRRGINTEAFF. In nucleotides, the CDR3 is TGTGCCAGCAACCAGCGAAGGGGGATTAACACTGAAGCTTTCTTT.

The chain combines TRBV20-1 with TRBJ2-3; no firm D call. The CDR3 length is 12 residues. Deletions cut 3 bases from V and 4 bases from J, with 8 bases between. CDR1 DFQATT and CDR2 SNEGSKA come from the germline V gene (reference sequence). The CDR3 reads CSASLAADTQYF. CDR3 in DNA: TGCAGTGCTAGTTTGGCAGCAGATACGCAGTATTTT.

V is TRBV9 and J is TRBJ1-3, with 9 nucleotides matching TRBD1. J gave up 1 base and V 4 bases, and 9 bases lay outside the gene matches. Germline V gives CDR1 SGDLS, CDR2 YYNGEE. The CDR3 has 17 residues. The CDR3 loop is CASSPGTGWISGNTIYF. The CDR3 coding sequence is TGTGCCAGCAGCCCTGGGACAGGGTGGATATCTGGAAACACCATATATTTT.

This chain links TRBV5-4 with TRBJ2-7, with TRBD1 matching 7 bases. The CDR3 has 16 amino acids. V lost 5 bases, J lost 0 bases, and 11 bases stayed unmatched. Germline CDR1 reads SGHNT; CDR2 reads YYREEE (reference sequence). This chain's CDR3 is CASRGRQGFPSYEQYF. The CDR3 coding sequence is TGTGCCAGCAGGGGGCGACAGGGCTTCCCCTCCTACGAGCAGTACTTC.

This rearrangement joins TRBV30 to TRBJ1-5, with a weak D call TRBD1 (6 bases). Germline V lookup: CDR1 GTSNPN, CDR2 SVGIG (reference sequence). Trimming pared 1 base from V and 6 bases from J, leaving 10 bases between. This CDR3 is 13 amino acids long. CDR3 region: CAWSDRAGQPQHF. CDR3 in DNA: TGTGCCTGGAGTGACAGGGCCGGTCAGCCCCAGCATTTT. Full variable domain (outside the CDR3, taken from reference TRBV30 and TRBJ1-5): SQTIHQWPATLVQPVGSPLSLECTVEGTSNPNLYWYRQAAGRGLQLLFYSVGIGQISSEVPQNLSASRPQDRQFILSSKKLLLSDSGFYLCAWSDRAGQPQHFGDGTRLSIL.

V and J are TRBV7-2 and TRBJ2-1; a possible D gene is TRBD1 (5 bases). The CDR3 sequence is 19 residues long. CDR1 is SGHTA and CDR2 is FQGNSA in the germline V gene. V lost 1 base and J 0 bases, leaving 19 bases between the germline ends. Here the CDR3 DNA reads TGTGCCAGCAGCTTAGATCGGGTGGCAGGTGACAGCTCCTACAATGAGCAGTTCTTC. Translated: CASSLDRVAGDSSYNEQFF.

This clone showed up just once. The chain couples TRBV19 to TRBJ2-7; 8 bases agree with TRBD2. This CDR3 region has 15 residues. Germline lookup yields CDR1 LNHDA and CDR2 SQIVND (reference sequence). Trimming cost V 4 bases and J 0 bases; bases outside gene matches: 5. The CDR3 bases are TGTGCCAGTAGTAGGACTAGCACCACCTCCTACGAGCAGTACTTC. Translating it yields CASSRTSTTSYEQYF.

The rearrangement uses TRBV27 and TRBJ2-7; D tentatively fits TRBD1 or TRBD2 (7 bases each). The V gene lost 2 bases and the J gene lost 3 bases, with 20 bases spanning the gap. The CDR3 consists of 17 residues. In germline, CDR1 is MNHEY, CDR2 SMNVEV (reference sequence). The CDR3 nucleotides read TGTGCCAGCAGTTTAAAGCAGGGGGGGATCTATTTCTACGAGCAGTACTTC. It is translated as CASSLKQGGIYFYEQYF.

The chain recombines TRBV6-5 with TRBJ1-2; 8 nucleotides match TRBD1. Germline V gives CDR1 MNHEY, CDR2 SVGAGI. The CDR3 spans 14 residues. V dropped 5 bases and J dropped 3; count of bases not matched to a gene: 5. The CDR3 nucleotides read TGTGCCAGCAGTATCACAGGGGGGGACTATGGCTACACCTTC. It is translated as CASSITGGDYGYTF.

The chain combines TRBV20-1 with TRBJ1-5; D is unresolved. Germline V gives CDR1 DFQATT, CDR2 SNEGSKA (reference sequence). The CDR3 has 13 residues. Trimming stripped 3 bases from V and 6 bases from J, with 12 bases between. The CDR3 DNA reads as TGCAGTGCTAGTTCGGTGGGCACTCAGCCCCAGCATTTT. The encoded protein is CSASSVGTQPQHF.

The rearrangement uses TRBV29-1 and TRBJ1-2, with TRBD1 matching 7 bases. Per germline, CDR1 SQVTM and CDR2 ANQGSEA. V was pared by 6 bases and J by 0 bases, with 10 bases of the junction left unmatched. This CDR3 region has 15 residues. The CDR3 region is CSVGDSHLANYGYTF. The CDR3 bases are TGCAGCGTCGGGGACAGCCATCTCGCTAACTATGGCTACACCTTC.

This rearrangement joins TRBV7-9 to TRBJ2-5; D gene ambiguous. The V gene lost 1 base and the J gene lost 2 bases, with 8 bases spanning the gap. The germline CDR1 and CDR2 sequences are SEHNR and FQNEAQ (reference sequence). The CDR3 extends over 14 amino acids. CDR3 nucleotide sequence: TGTGCCAGCAGCTTAGACAGCGCGCAAGAGACCCAGTACTTC. Protein sequence: CASSLDSAQETQYF.

The rearrangement uses TRBV6-4 and TRBJ1-2; D remains unclear. Trimming shortened V by 6 bases and J by 6 bases, and 8 bases separated the two germline ends. The CDR3 is 11 amino acids. From germline, CDR1 is MRHNA and CDR2 SNTAGT. The CDR3 is CASSPDHGYTF. The CDR3, as DNA: TGTGCCAGCAGCCCGGACCATGGCTACACCTTC.

The V and J genes are TRBV5-1 and TRBJ2-2, with 10 bases identical to TRBD2. CDR1 and CDR2 from the germline V gene are SGHRS and YFSETQ. The ends lost 1 base at V and 2 bases at J; junction bases unmatched: 5. The CDR3 consists of 17 residues. Written as DNA, the CDR3 is TGCGCCAGCAGCTTGACCGGACTAGCGGTAAACACCGGGGAGCTGTTTTTT. Protein: CASSLTGLAVNTGELFF.

The chain has TRBV5-1 and TRBJ2-7; possible D gene TRBD1, 5 bases. The CDR3 totals 13 residues. Germline V gives CDR1 SGHRS, CDR2 YFSETQ. The germline V and J ends were trimmed by 1 base and 7 bases, with 12 bases remaining between them. CDR3 region: CASSLFQGPEQYF. In DNA, the CDR3 is TGCGCCAGCAGCTTGTTTCAGGGTCCGGAGCAGTACTTC.

V and J are TRBV10-1 and TRBJ2-3; unclear D gene. The CDR3 loop spans 18 amino acids. The V and J ends lost 2 bases and 2 bases respectively, with 20 bases between them. CDR1 is WNHNN, CDR2 SYGVQD, per germline (reference sequence). Here the CDR3 reads CASSERKEYGRDTDTQYF. Here the CDR3 DNA reads TGCGCCAGCAGTGAGAGGAAGGAGTACGGACGTGACACAGATACGCAGTATTTT.

This chain links TRBV7-2 with TRBJ2-5; a weak D match, TRBD2 (5 bases). Trimming took off 5 bases at V and 5 bases at J, with 15 bases between the two ends. The CDR3 runs to 14 residues. In germline, CDR1 is SGHTA, CDR2 FQGNSA. As DNA, the CDR3 is TGTGCCAGCAGCGTAACAGCGGTTGTGGAGACCCAGTACTTC. Amino acids: CASSVTAVVETQYF.